These 8 T cell receptor beta chains originate from one sample sequenced in a study of T cells in women clearing cervical HPV infection. Clones were read by immunoSEQ multiplex PCR, and TCRdb kept only the in-frame ones, dropping some. Its table records under 35,000 clones. Sequenced input: blood buffy coat. These receptors all stem from a woman aged 18-70 years with a cervical HPV16 infection that either progressed to CIN3+ or cleared (not recorded which).

Regarding this clone: The read finishes 3 residues shy of the CDR3 end, and the germline J gene is used to complete it. The J gene is TRBJ2-3, the V gene TRBV20-1; TRBD1 matches 10 bases. V lost 0 bases to trimming and J lost 1 base; unmatched junction nucleotides: 7. The CDR3 totals 17 residues. Germline V CDR1 and CDR2: DFQATT, SNEGSKA (reference sequence). The DNA read from the CDR3 is TGCAGTGCTAGAGATCCTTCCGGGACAGGGGGCACAGATACG. It is translated as CSARDPSGTGGTDT. In full, the CDR3 is CSARDPSGTGGTDTQYF.

As for this clone: The sequenced fragment ends 3 residues before the CDR3 boundary, so the rest is inferred from the germline J gene. J is TRBJ2-3 and V is TRBV19, with a tentative D call TRBD1 (5 bases). CDR1 and CDR2 from the germline V gene are LNHDA and SQIVND (reference sequence). The CDR3 has 15 residues. The part of the CDR3 DNA that was read is TGTGCCAGTAGTCCCTCTAGGGGTAGCAATCAGCCG. Translation gives CASSPSRGSNQP. The CDR3 reads in full as CASSPSRGSNQPQYF.

This clone shows up as medium-sized by frequency. The read ends 3 residues shy of where the CDR3 ends; the end is completed using the germline J gene. The chain couples TRBV20-1 to TRBJ2-7; 7 nucleotides line up with TRBD1. V was pared by 5 bases and J by 0 bases, with 4 bases of the junction left unmatched. This CDR3 is built from 13 residues. CDR1 and CDR2 from the germline V gene are DFQATT and SNEGSKA (reference sequence). The CDR3 sequence: CSADRVASYEQYF. CDR3 DNA, as far as it was read: TGCAGTGCTGACAGGGTTGCCTCCTACGAG.

Points on this clone: The read terminates 3 residues ahead of where the CDR3 ends, so the germline J gene completes it. V gene TRBV30 combines with J gene TRBJ2-1; D is undetermined. Germline V lookup: CDR1 GTSNPN, CDR2 SVGIG (reference sequence). There are 14 residues in the CDR3. V lost 5 bases and J lost 0, with 11 bases in between. CDR3 sequence: CAWGSRLSYNEQFF. Incomplete CDR3 DNA: TGTGCCTGGGGCTCTAGGCTCTCCTACAATGAG.

Of note for this clone: With the read ending 3 residues before the CDR3 end, the germline J gene is used to fill in that end. The rearrangement joins TRBV23-1 to TRBJ2-1; the D gene is possibly TRBD1 (5 bases). TRBV23-1 is annotated as an ORF whose role is uncertain. V lost 7 bases to trimming and J lost 1 base, with 26 bases between them. The CDR3 consists of 19 residues. The DNA read from the CDR3 is TGCGCCAGCACCTCGAAAGCTAACCAGGGTGCTATTTCCTACAATGAG. It translates to CASTSKANQGAISYNE. Given in full, the CDR3 is CASTSKANQGAISYNEQFF.

A word on this clone: The CDR3 end lies 3 residues beyond the end of the read and is filled in from the germline J gene. The rearrangement links TRBV2 to TRBJ1-3; the D gene is possibly TRBD1 (5 bases). This CDR3 spans 16 amino acids. V was shortened by 0 bases and J by 2 bases, with 11 bases between the two germline ends. Per the germline V gene, CDR1 is SNHLY and CDR2 is FYNNEI. CDR3: CASSEAATEAGNTIYF. CDR3 DNA (partial): TGTGCCAGCAGTGAAGCTGCGACAGAGGCTGGAAACACC.

The DNA read from the CDR3 is TGTGCCAGCAGTCAACACGTAACAGGGGGCGAGACC. It encodes CASSQHVTGGET. In full, the CDR3 reads CASSQHVTGGETQYF. The rearrangement uses TRBV2 and TRBJ2-5, with 9 nucleotides matching TRBD1. The CDR3 goes on 3 residues after the read ends, and that part is filled in from the germline J gene. Germline trimming cut 5 bases from V and 5 bases from J; bases unmatched to any gene: 9. There are 15 residues in the CDR3. Germline V gene lookup returns CDR1 SNHLY and CDR2 FYNNEI.

With respect to this clone: The read is 3 residues too short to cover the CDR3 end, so that end is filled in from the germline J gene. J is TRBJ2-7 and V is TRBV2; 7 positions agree with TRBD2. The CDR3 is 16 residues long. The ends lost 6 bases at V and 1 base at J; junction bases unmatched: 12. Germline CDR1 reads SNHLY; CDR2 reads FYNNEI. The CDR3 DNA, read in part, is TGTGCCAGCAGACTCCTGCGGGAGTCAGTTTCCTACGAG. Translating gives CASRLLRESVSYE. The full CDR3 protein is CASRLLRESVSYEQYF.